A single sample is the source of the 10 T cell receptor beta chains below, sequenced in a study of blood T cell repertoires in COVID-19. Assay: immunoSEQ multiplex PCR; the TCRdb copy retains only in-frame clones and omits some. The sample carries 350,000 or so clones, 65% to 90% recorded once. The sample comprised PBMCs or T cells enriched from blood (not recorded which). Receptor source: a woman aged 40 to 50 with acute COVID-19.

The chain recombines TRBV15 with TRBJ2-7; 9 bases are a match to TRBD1. Trimming removed 5 bases from V and 3 bases from J; junction bases left unmatched: 20. The germline gives CDR1 LNHNV, CDR2 YYDKDF (reference sequence). CDR3 length: 19 amino acids. The CDR3 region has the DNA TGTGCCACCAGCCGAGTTAGAGGACAGGGGAGTCTTTCCAGCTACGAGCAGTACTTC. It is translated as CATSRVRGQGSLSSYEQYF.

V usage is TRBV20-1 and J usage is TRBJ2-7, with 15 bases aligning to TRBD2. The CDR3 spans 16 residues. With V trimmed by 3 bases and J by 0 bases, 3 bases remained unmatched. Germline loops: CDR1 DFQATT, CDR2 SNEGSKA (reference sequence). The DNA for the CDR3 is TGCAGTGCTAGTGGGACTAGCGGGAGGAACTCCTACGAGCAGTACTTC. Translated, it gives CSASGTSGRNSYEQYF.

V usage is TRBV5-4 and J usage is TRBJ1-2; unclear D gene. Germline V gene lookup returns CDR1 SGHNT and CDR2 YYREEE (reference sequence). The CDR3 contains 13 residues. V was shortened by 0 bases and J by 8 bases, with 11 bases between the two germline ends. The CDR3 sequence is CASSLVREEGYTF. The DNA of the CDR3 is TGTGCCAGCAGCTTGGTCCGGGAAGAAGGCTACACCTTC.

The chain joins TRBV6-6 to TRBJ2-7; 12 bases agree with TRBD2. The germline V gene encodes CDR1 MNHNY and CDR2 SVGAGI (reference sequence). The ends lost 5 bases at V and 9 bases at J; junction bases unmatched: 17. The CDR3 runs 17 residues. The CDR3 spells CASSRTLLAGGHCRQYF. Here the CDR3 DNA reads TGTGCCAGCAGTCGAACACTGCTAGCGGGGGGGCATTGCAGGCAGTACTTC.

This rearrangement joins TRBV11-2 to TRBJ1-2, with D possibly being TRBD1 (5 bases). The germline gives CDR1 SGHAT, CDR2 FQNNGV. CDR3 length: 15 residues. Trimming took off 1 base at V and 5 bases at J, with 14 bases between the two ends. CDR3 in DNA: TGTGCCAGCAGCTTAGCCCGGCAGGGTACATATGGCTACACCTTC. It codes for CASSLARQGTYGYTF.

The J gene is TRBJ1-1, the V gene TRBV5-1; 8 positions match TRBD1. Germline V lookup: CDR1 SGHRS, CDR2 YFSETQ. V was clipped by 4 bases and J by 10 bases; unmatched bases: 9. The CDR3 is 13 residues long. The CDR3 region has the DNA TGCGCCAGCAGCATGGACAGGGCGTCTGGAGCTTTCTTT. It is translated as CASSMDRASGAFF. Full variable domain (missing parts from reference TRBV5-1 and TRBJ1-1): KAGVTQTPRYLIKTRGQQVTLSCSPISGHRSVSWYQQTPGQGLQFLFEYFSETQRNKGNFPGRFSGRQFSNSRSEMNVSTLELGDSALYLCASSMDRASGAFFGQGTRLTVV.

The chain links TRBV7-2 to TRBJ2-7; TRBD2 is a possible D gene (5 bases). This CDR3 is built from 14 residues. V lost 4 bases, J lost 1 base, and 11 bases lay in between. Germline V gene data show CDR1 as SGHTA and CDR2 as FQGNSA. Here the CDR3 DNA reads TGTGCCAGCAGCTCCGGACTCCCGTCCTACGAGCAGTACTTC. Translation gives CASSSGLPSYEQYF.

The chain links TRBV6-5 to TRBJ2-1; D may be TRBD2 (6 bases). V lost 2 bases and J lost 7, with 15 bases in between. Per the germline V gene, CDR1 is MNHEY and CDR2 is SVGAGI. The CDR3 is 15 amino acids. In nucleotides, the CDR3 is TGTGCCAGCAGTTACACGGGACTCGGCGATAATGAGCAGTTCTTC. This codes for CASSYTGLGDNEQFF.

The V call is TRBV7-9, the J call TRBJ2-2; 8 nucleotides agree with TRBD2. Germline values: CDR1 SEHNR, CDR2 FQNEAQ (reference sequence). CDR3 length: 18 residues. J gave up 0 bases and V 4 bases, and 10 bases lay outside the gene matches. In DNA form, the CDR3 reads TGTGCCAGCAGCTCTACCACTAGGACTAGCCCGAACACCGGGGAGCTGTTTTTT. Translated: CASSSTTRTSPNTGELFF.

The V gene is TRBV27, the J gene TRBJ1-1, with D maybe TRBD1 (5 bases). V gave up 3 bases and J gave up 3 bases, with 14 bases separating them. The CDR3 totals 15 residues. Germline CDR1 reads MNHEY; CDR2 reads SMNVEV (reference sequence). CDR3: CASSFSDQGDTEAFF. For the CDR3, the DNA is TGTGCCAGCAGTTTTTCGGATCAGGGTGACACTGAAGCTTTCTTT.